This T cell receptor (beta chain) was sequenced during a study of shared clonotypes between healthy human individuals. As for the study in general: CD8 memory received one plate per donor, CD8 naive two, CD4 memory three and CD4 naive three. Whole-study findings and limits: In contrast to clonotypes shared by all four donors, non-shared clonotypes had lower generation probabilities.

The DNA input per sorted-subset replicate PCR was roughly 0.2 ug, corresponding to 28,000 or so T cell genomes. The data were produced by immunoSEQ multiplex PCR, yet TCRdb's version contains in-frame clones alone and is incomplete. The sample consists of hundreds of thousands of clones, roughly 72% of them appearing once. This clone was observed once. Its antigen is as yet unknown. Memory CD4+ cells were the fraction left after CD45RA+ naive selection. Germline assignment: CDR1 MGHRA and CDR2 YSYEKL. V was shortened by 0 bases and J by 15 bases, with 12 bases between the two germline ends. The CDR3 runs 12 residues.

The gene calls are TRBV4-1 and TRBJ2-1; D is unresolved. The specimen sequenced was memory CD4+ T cells sorted from blood. Subset denoted: CD45RA-negative fraction. This TCR was recovered from a woman in her thirties in good health. The CDR3 DNA follows: TGCGCCAGCAGCCAAGAGGGGTTTGATCGGTTCTTC. It encodes CASSQEGFDRFF.